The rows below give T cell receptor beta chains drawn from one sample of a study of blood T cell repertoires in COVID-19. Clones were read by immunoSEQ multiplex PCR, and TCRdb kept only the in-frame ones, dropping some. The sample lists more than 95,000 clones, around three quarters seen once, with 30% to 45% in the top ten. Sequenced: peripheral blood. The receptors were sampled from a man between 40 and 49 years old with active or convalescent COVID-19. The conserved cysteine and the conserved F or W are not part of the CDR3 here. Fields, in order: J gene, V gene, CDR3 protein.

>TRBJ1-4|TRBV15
ATSRESNEKLF
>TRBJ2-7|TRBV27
ASSLAGLGEQY
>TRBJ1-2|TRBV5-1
ASSYDYRDRGHYGYT
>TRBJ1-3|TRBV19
ASRVEAGNTIY
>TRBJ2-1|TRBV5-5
ASTVRAGGNEQF
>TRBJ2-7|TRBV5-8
ASSLSHEGNNEQY
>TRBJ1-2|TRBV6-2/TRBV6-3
ASSYGTGRGYT
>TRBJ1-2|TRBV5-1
ASSPRQGAPLNYGYT
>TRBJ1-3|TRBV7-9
ASSLTTPGQGSPGNTIY
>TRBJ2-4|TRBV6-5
ASSYSMRGQNIQY
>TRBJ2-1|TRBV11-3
ASSLSGGLYNEQF
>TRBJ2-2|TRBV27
ASARGTGTFTGELF
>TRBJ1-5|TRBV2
ASSAEAFSNQPQH
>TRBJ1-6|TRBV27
ASSSRGPGQRLNSPLH
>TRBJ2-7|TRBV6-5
ASSWTGTDSYEQY
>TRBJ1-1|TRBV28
ASREGAYEAF
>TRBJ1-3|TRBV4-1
ASSRTSGADPSGNTIY
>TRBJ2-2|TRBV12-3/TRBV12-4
ASSSSTGELF
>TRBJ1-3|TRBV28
ASSFGTSGNTIY
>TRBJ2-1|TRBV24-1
ATSDWAVPYNEQF
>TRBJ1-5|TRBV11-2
ASSFGGSGNQPQH
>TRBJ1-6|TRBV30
AWSLEGDSPLH
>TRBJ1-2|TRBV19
ASSGGLKRANYGYT
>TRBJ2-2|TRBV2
ASKAGAGTGELF
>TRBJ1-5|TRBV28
ASSPRLGANSNQPQH
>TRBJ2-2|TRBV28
ASSFPFGAGGPKNTGELF
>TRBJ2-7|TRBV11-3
ASSVGTSSEQY